The clone carrying this TCR beta chain was recorded at least ten times. The data belong to a study of blood T cells in healthy people across ages. For the second PCR, which ran for about 6 to 12 cycles, a sample-barcoded 5' primer and a J-beta primer mix were used. MiXCR, applied by TCRdb to the 5' RACE reads, yields one record per CDR3 protein. The table lists roughly 1,500,000 distinct CDR3 sequences, about 32% of them singletons. Trimming removed 0 bases from V and 3 bases from J, with 15 bases in between. CDR1 is MGHRA and CDR2 is YSYEKL in the germline V gene. The CDR3 contains 16 residues. The genes are TRBV4-1 and TRBJ2-7, with D unresolved. The sequencing input was blood. The receptor was isolated from a woman aged 25-40 years in good health. The CDR3 DNA is TGCGCCAGCAGCCAAGAGGGTCTGGCGCGAAGCTACGAGCAGTACTTC. Its protein product is CASSQEGLARSYEQYF.